One sample yielded the 18 T cell receptor beta chains listed below, sequenced in a study of T-cell reconstitution after alpha-beta-depleted transplantation in children. The TCRbeta library incorporated unique molecular identifiers. MiXCR, run by TCRdb on the PCR reads, gives a single entry per CDR3 protein. The table includes around 580,000 distinct CDR3 sequences, roughly a quarter detected once. The sequences come from PBMCs, collected before TCRalphabeta/CD19-depleted stem cell transplant. The source is a boy younger than two with Wiskott-Aldrich syndrome, due to receive a stem cell transplant.

This clonotype was found a few times. The chain uses TRBV5-1 and TRBJ2-5; D possibly uses TRBD1 or TRBD2 (5 bases each). Between the trimmed V and J ends, which lost 4 bases and 0 bases, there was a span of 19 bases. CDR1 is SGHRS and CDR2 is YFSETQ in the germline V gene. The CDR3 totals 17 residues. CDR3 in DNA: TGCGCCAGCAGCAATTGGGGGTTGGGGAGTCACCAAGAGACCCAGTACTTC. Its translation: CASSNWGLGSHQETQYF.

The chain uses TRBV5-5 and TRBJ2-3; D perhaps matches TRBD1 (6 bases). V gave up 0 bases and J gave up 5 bases, with 13 bases separating them. Germline V CDR1 and CDR2: SGHKS, YYEKEE (reference sequence). The CDR3 contains 15 residues. Written as DNA, the CDR3 is TGTGCCAGCAGCTTGGTGGGGGCAGGCGGAGATACGCAGTATTTT. Translating it yields CASSLVGAGGDTQYF.

This chain uses TRBV7-9 with TRBJ2-6; D not certain. Per germline, CDR1 SEHNR and CDR2 FQNEAQ (reference sequence). Trimming took off 3 bases at V and 2 bases at J, with 8 bases between the two ends. This CDR3 is built from 15 residues. The CDR3 spells CASSFTMTGANVLTF. The CDR3 DNA sequence: TGTGCCAGCAGCTTTACAATGACTGGGGCCAACGTCCTGACTTTC.

This clonotype has only one observation. V is TRBV7-8 and J is TRBJ1-3; 10 bases align to TRBD1. With V trimmed by 3 bases and J by 7 bases, 9 bases remained unmatched. This CDR3 comprises 16 residues. From germline, CDR1 is SGHVS and CDR2 FQNEAQ. CDR3 sequence (DNA): TGTGCCAGCAGCTTGGGAATTTTGGGACAGGGGAACACCATATATTTT. It is translated as CASSLGILGQGNTIYF.

This clonotype was seen only a few times. The chain uses TRBV4-2 and TRBJ2-1; D might be TRBD2 (6 bases). This CDR3 region has 17 residues. Germline assignment: CDR1 LGHNA and CDR2 YNFKEQ. Trimming took off 1 base at V and 0 bases at J, with 13 bases between the two ends. The CDR3 loop is CASSQGTGTASYNEQFF. CDR3 in DNA: TGTGCCAGCAGCCAAGGGACCGGGACTGCCTCCTACAATGAGCAGTTCTTC.

The chain employs TRBV5-6 and TRBJ1-3; D possibly corresponds to TRBD1 (5 bases). The CDR3 covers 13 residues. Trimming cost V 0 bases and J 6 bases, with 7 bases left between them. Germline V CDR1 and CDR2: SGHDT, YYEEEE. CDR3 in DNA: TGTGCCAGCAGCTTGGGACAGCTAAACACCATATATTTT. Its protein is CASSLGQLNTIYF.

The chain links TRBV5-1 to TRBJ2-7; 12 bases align to TRBD2. The CDR3 extends over 16 amino acids. CDR1 SGHRS and CDR2 YFSETQ come from the germline V gene. The ends lost 2 bases at V and 5 bases at J; junction bases unmatched: 8. CDR3 sequence (DNA): TGCGCCAGCAGCTTAAGAACTAGCGGGAGGTCAAACGAGCAGTACTTC. Translated: CASSLRTSGRSNEQYF.

This clonotype appeared a few times. The chain combines TRBV5-6 with TRBJ2-4; 13 positions agree with TRBD2. The CDR3 extends over 15 amino acids. Germline CDR1 SGHDT, CDR2 YYEEEE. J was trimmed by 5 bases and V by 5 bases; bases with no gene match: 4. The CDR3 DNA reads TGTGCCAGCAGTAGACTAGCGGGAGGCCAAAACATTCAGTACTTC. This codes for CASSRLAGGQNIQYF.

The J gene is TRBJ2-1, the V gene TRBV20-1; D uncertain. The CDR3 is 12 amino acids. V was trimmed by 7 bases and J by 0 bases, leaving 7 bases between them. Per the germline V gene, CDR1 is DFQATT and CDR2 is SNEGSKA (reference sequence). The CDR3 coding sequence is TGCAGTGGTCCCAGCTCCTACAATGAGCAGTTCTTC. Translated, it gives CSGPSSYNEQFF.

This rearrangement joins TRBV5-1 to TRBJ2-2; 7 nucleotides match TRBD1. The ends lost 0 bases at V and 2 bases at J; junction bases unmatched: 4. The CDR3 length is 16 residues. From germline, CDR1 is SGHRS and CDR2 YFSETQ. Here the CDR3 reads CASSLGRTGNTGELFF. The CDR3 DNA is TGCGCCAGCAGCTTGGGAAGGACAGGAAACACCGGGGAGCTGTTTTTT. Supplemented by reference TRBV5-1 and TRBJ2-2, the full variable domain reads KAGVTQTPRYLIKTRGQQVTLSCSPISGHRSVSWYQQTPGQGLQFLFEYFSETQRNKGNFPGRFSGRQFSNSRSEMNVSTLELGDSALYLCASSLGRTGNTGELFFGEGSRLTVL.

This chain connects TRBV20-1 to TRBJ1-1; 9 bases match TRBD1. This CDR3 is 11 amino acids long. In germline, CDR1 is DFQATT, CDR2 SNEGSKA (reference sequence). Trimming at V came to 4 bases and at J to 12 bases, leaving 6 bases not matched to a gene. CDR3 residues: CSATPDRGTFF. In DNA form, the CDR3 reads TGCAGTGCTACCCCTGACAGGGGGACTTTCTTT.

This clonotype appeared a few times. The chain carries TRBV10-3 and TRBJ2-5; a weak D match, TRBD2 (6 bases). V lost 2 bases, J lost 4 bases, and 8 bases lay in between. The CDR3 extends over 13 amino acids. Germline values: CDR1 ENHRY, CDR2 SYGVKD. CDR3 coding DNA: TGTGCCATCAGTGAGAGGGGACTAGAGACCCAGTACTTC. This codes for CAISERGLETQYF.

The rearrangement joins TRBV30 to TRBJ2-1, with 11 positions matching TRBD2. V lost 5 bases, J lost 3 bases, and 12 bases stayed unmatched. This CDR3 comprises 17 residues. Germline V gene data show CDR1 as GTSNPN and CDR2 as SVGIG (reference sequence). DNA of the CDR3: TGTGCCTGGGGCCCTCTAGCGGGAGGCCTAAACTACAATGAGCAGTTCTTC. Translating it yields CAWGPLAGGLNYNEQFF.

The rearrangement links TRBV5-6 to TRBJ2-6; TRBD1 is a possible D gene (5 bases). Germline CDR1 SGHDT, CDR2 YYEEEE. The CDR3 is 18 amino acids. V lost 2 bases to trimming and J lost 1 base, with 16 bases between them. The CDR3 DNA follows: TGTGCCAGCAGCTTTATCAGACAGACAGTATCTGGGGCCAACGTCCTGACTTTC. Its protein is CASSFIRQTVSGANVLTF.

The chain joins TRBV9 to TRBJ2-1; 12 nucleotides agree with TRBD2. The CDR3 contains 16 residues. Germline V gene sequence: CDR1 SGDLS, CDR2 YYNGEE. J lost 6 bases, V lost 4 bases, and 8 bases had no gene match. The CDR3 DNA sequence: TGTGCCAGCAGCTTAACGGGACTAGCGGGTTCCAATGAGCAGTTCTTC. It codes for CASSLTGLAGSNEQFF.

This clonotype was observed a few times. The chain carries TRBV29-1 and TRBJ1-1, with D unresolved. The germline V and J ends were trimmed by 4 bases and 7 bases, with 7 bases remaining between them. Germline V gene sequence: CDR1 SQVTM, CDR2 ANQGSEA. The CDR3 is 10 amino acids. The CDR3 DNA sequence: TGCAGCGTTGGGACCGTTGAAGCTTTCTTT. Translation: CSVGTVEAFF.

This clonotype was detected only a few times. V and J are TRBV7-6 and TRBJ2-1; TRBD1 aligns across 9 bases. This CDR3 contains 17 residues. With V trimmed by 0 bases and J by 7 bases, 10 bases remained unmatched. Germline-derived CDR1 and CDR2 are SGHVS and FNYEAQ. The CDR3 DNA reads as TGTGCCAGCAGCTTAGCCGGGCGGGACAGGGATATTAATGAGCAGTTCTTC. Amino acid sequence: CASSLAGRDRDINEQFF.

CDR3 sequence: CSARSGRAEETQYF. The CDR3 coding sequence is TGCAGTGCTAGGTCCGGGAGGGCCGAAGAGACCCAGTACTTC. This sequence joins TRBV20-1 and TRBJ2-5; 8 bases align to TRBD2. There are 14 residues in the CDR3. Germline loops: CDR1 DFQATT, CDR2 SNEGSKA (reference sequence). The V segment lost 3 bases and the J segment 3 bases; nucleotides outside the gene matches: 6.